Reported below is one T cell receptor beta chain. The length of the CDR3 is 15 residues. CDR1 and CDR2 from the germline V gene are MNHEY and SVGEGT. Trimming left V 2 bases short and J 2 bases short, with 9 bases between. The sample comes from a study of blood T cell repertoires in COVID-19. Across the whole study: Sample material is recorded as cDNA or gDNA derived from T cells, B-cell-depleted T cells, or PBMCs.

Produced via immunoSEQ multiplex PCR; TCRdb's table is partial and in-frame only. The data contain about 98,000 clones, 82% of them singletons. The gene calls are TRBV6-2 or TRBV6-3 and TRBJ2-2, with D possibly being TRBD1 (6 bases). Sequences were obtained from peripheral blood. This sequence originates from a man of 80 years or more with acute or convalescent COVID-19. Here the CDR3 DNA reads TGTGCCAGCAGTTACAAGGGGGTTAACACCGGGGAGCTGTTTTTT. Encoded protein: CASSYKGVNTGELFF.